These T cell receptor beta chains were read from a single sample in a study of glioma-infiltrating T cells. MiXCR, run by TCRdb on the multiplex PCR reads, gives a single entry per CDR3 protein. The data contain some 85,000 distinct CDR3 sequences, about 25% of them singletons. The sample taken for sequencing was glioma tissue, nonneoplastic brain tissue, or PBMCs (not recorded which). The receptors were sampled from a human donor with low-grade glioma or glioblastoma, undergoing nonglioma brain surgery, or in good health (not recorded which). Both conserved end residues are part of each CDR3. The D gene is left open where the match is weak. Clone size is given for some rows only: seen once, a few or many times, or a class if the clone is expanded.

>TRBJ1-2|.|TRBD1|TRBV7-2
TGTGCCAGCAGCTTAGTCCGGACAGGGGAAGGCTACACCTTC
CASSLVRTGEGYTF
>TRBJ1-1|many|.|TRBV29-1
TGCAGCGTTGTCTGGGGGGGTGTGAACACTGAAGCTTTCTTT
CSVVWGGVNTEAFF
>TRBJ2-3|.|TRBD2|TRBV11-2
TGTGCCAGCAGCCCGGGACTAGGCACAGATACGCAGTATTTT
CASSPGLGTDTQYF
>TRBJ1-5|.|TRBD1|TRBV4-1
TGCGCCAGCAGCCAAGCCCAGGGGGTTCAGCCCCAGCATTTT
CASSQAQGVQPQHF
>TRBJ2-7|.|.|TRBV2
TGTGCCAGCAGTGAAGGAGGGACGGCGAGCTACGAGCAGTACTTC
CASSEGGTASYEQYF
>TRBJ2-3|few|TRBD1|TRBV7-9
TGTGCCAGCAGCTATGAGGGACAGACCGCAGATACGCAGTATTTT
CASSYEGQTADTQYF
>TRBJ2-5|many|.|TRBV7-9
TGTGCCAGCAGCTTAGGCGCAATAGAGACCCAGTACTTC
CASSLGAIETQYF
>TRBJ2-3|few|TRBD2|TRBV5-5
TGTGCCAGCAGCTCCCGGACTAGCGGGAGGGATGTAGATACGCAGTATTTT
CASSSRTSGRDVDTQYF
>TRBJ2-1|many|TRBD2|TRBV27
TGTGCCAGCAGTTTGGGGACTACGAGCAATGAGCAGTTCTTC
CASSLGTTSNEQFF
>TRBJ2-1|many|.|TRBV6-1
TGTGCCAGCAGTGGGTCCATGTTAAATGAGCAGTTCTTC
CASSGSMLNEQFF
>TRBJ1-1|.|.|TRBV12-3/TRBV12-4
TGTGCCAGCAGTTTTACACAGGGTGACACTGAAGCTTTCTTT
CASSFTQGDTEAFF
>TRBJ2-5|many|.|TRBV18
TGTGCCAGCTCACCACTTCCAGGTTACCAAGAGACCCAGTACTTC
CASSPLPGYQETQYF
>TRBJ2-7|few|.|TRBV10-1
TGCGCCAGCAGCCCCACGGCTCTGAGCTCCTACGAGCAGTACTTC
CASSPTALSSYEQYF
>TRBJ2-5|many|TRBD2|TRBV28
TGTGCCAGCACCTTGAGGCTGGCGGGAGGCGGAAGCTTGTACTTC
CASTLRLAGGGSLYF
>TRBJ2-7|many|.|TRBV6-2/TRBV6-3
TGTGCCAGCAGTTCGACCCGGCCCGGAAACAGAGCCTACGAGCAGTACTTC
CASSSTRPGNRAYEQYF
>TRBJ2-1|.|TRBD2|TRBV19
TGTGCCAGTAGCTTAACTAGCGTGTATAGCAATGAGCAGTTCTTC
CASSLTSVYSNEQFF
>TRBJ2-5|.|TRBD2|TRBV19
TGTGCCAGTAGTATAGCTAGGACTAGCGGGAGGCGGAAGACCCAGTACTTC
CASSIARTSGRRKTQYF
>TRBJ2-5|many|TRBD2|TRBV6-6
TGTGCCAGCAGTTACTCTAGCGGGGGGACGACAACGTACCAAGAGACCCAGTACTTC
CASSYSSGGTTTYQETQYF
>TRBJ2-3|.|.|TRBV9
TGTGCCAGCAGCGTGCAAAGGGCGGCAGATACGCAGTATTTT
CASSVQRAADTQYF
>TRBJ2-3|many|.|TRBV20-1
TGCAGTGCTAGAGATTCCCGGGGACAAACAGATACGCAGTATTTT
CSARDSRGQTDTQYF
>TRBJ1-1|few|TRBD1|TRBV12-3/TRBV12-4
TGTGCCAGCAGTTTATCGGACAGGTTGAACACTGAAGCTTTCTTT
CASSLSDRLNTEAFF
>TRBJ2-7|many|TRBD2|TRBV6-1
TGTGCCAGCAGCCCCGCCGGGAGGGGGGAGCAGTACTTC
CASSPAGRGEQYF
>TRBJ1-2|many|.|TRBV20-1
TGCAGTGCTAGAGATCCGGACTATGGCTACACCTTC
CSARDPDYGYTF
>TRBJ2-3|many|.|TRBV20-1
TGCAGTGCGAGTAAGGGAGCCACTAGCACAGATACGCAGTATTTT
CSASKGATSTDTQYF
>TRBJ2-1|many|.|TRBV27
TGTGCCAGCAGAGAGGGCCACGCCCCCGACAATGAGCAGTTCTTC
CASREGHAPDNEQFF
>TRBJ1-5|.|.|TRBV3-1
TGTGCCAGCAGCCAAGATCAGGGGACCCCAGGGAGGCAGCCCCAGCATTTT
CASSQDQGTPGRQPQHF
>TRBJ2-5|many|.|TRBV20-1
TGCAGTGCTAGAAGGACATCCCGGGCCCAAGAGACCCAGTACTTC
CSARRTSRAQETQYF